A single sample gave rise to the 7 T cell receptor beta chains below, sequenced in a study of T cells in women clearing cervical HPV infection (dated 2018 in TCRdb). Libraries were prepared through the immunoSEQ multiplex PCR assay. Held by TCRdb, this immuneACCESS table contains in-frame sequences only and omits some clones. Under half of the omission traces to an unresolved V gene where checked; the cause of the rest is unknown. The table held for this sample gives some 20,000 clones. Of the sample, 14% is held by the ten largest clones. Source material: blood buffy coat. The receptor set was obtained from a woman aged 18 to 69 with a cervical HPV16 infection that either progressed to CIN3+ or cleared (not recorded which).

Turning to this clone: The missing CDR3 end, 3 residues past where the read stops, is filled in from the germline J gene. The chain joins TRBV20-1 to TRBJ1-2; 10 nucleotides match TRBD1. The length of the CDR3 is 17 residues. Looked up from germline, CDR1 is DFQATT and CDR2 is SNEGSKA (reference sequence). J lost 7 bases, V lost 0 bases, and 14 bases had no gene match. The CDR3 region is CSARDPGTGVGKSGYTF. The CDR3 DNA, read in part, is TGCAGTGCTAGAGACCCTGGGACAGGGGTGGGTAAGAGTGGC.

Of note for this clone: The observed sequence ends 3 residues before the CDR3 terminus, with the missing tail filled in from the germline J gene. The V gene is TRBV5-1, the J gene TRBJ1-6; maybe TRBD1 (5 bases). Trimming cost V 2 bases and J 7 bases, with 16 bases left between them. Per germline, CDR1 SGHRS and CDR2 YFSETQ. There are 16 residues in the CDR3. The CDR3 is CASSLQTVGRNSPLHF. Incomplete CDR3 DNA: TGCGCCAGCAGCTTACAGACAGTTGGAAGAAATTCACCC.

The CDR3 bases that were read are TGTGCCAGCAGTAAGGGACTAGCGGGAGGGCACTACAATGAG. Translation gives CASSKGLAGGHYNE. From start to end, the CDR3 is CASSKGLAGGHYNEQFF. The chain carries TRBV6-2 or TRBV6-3 and TRBJ2-1, with 16 bases that match TRBD2. Read sequence stops 3 residues before the CDR3 end, and the germline J gene provides the missing end. The CDR3 runs 17 residues. Germline CDR1 is MNHEY and CDR2 is SVGEGT. J lost 3 bases, V lost 5 bases, and 4 bases had no gene match.

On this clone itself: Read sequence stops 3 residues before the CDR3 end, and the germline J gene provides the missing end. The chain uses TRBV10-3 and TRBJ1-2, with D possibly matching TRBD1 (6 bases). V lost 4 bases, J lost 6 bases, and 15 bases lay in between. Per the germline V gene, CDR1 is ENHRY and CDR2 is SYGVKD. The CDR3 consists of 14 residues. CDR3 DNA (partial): TGTGCCATCAGTGCGACGGACAGTGTGGATGGC. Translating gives CAISATDSVDG. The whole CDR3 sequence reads CAISATDSVDGYTF.

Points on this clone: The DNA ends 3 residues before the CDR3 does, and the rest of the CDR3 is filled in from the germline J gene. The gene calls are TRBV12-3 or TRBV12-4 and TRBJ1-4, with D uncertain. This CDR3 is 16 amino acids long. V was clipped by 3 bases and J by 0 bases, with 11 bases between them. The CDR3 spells CASSFTDIATNEKLFF. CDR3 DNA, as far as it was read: TGTGCCAGCAGTTTTACCGACATTGCAACTAATGAAAAA.

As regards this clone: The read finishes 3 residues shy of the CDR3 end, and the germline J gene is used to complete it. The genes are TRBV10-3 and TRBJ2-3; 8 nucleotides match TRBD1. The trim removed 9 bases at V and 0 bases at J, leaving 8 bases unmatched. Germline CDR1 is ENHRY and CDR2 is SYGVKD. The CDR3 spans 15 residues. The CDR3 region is CAMKAGGESTDTQYF. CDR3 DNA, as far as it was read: TGTGCCATGAAAGCAGGGGGCGAAAGCACAGATACG.

The CDR3 here is CASSAPGGDEQFF. The sequenced part of the CDR3 DNA is TGTGCCAGCAGCGCCCCGGGGGGCGATGAG. This chain joins TRBV7-9 and TRBJ2-1; D possibly corresponds to TRBD2 (7 bases). The CDR3 end lies 3 residues beyond the end of the read and is filled in from the germline J gene. The germline V gene has CDR1 SEHNR and CDR2 FQNEAQ (reference sequence). The CDR3 loop spans 13 amino acids. Trimming took 5 bases from V and 8 from J, leaving 13 bases between them.